This T cell receptor beta chain is drawn from a study of neoadjuvant anti-PD-1 for oral cavity cancer (dated by TCRdb to about 2021). About the full investigation: Patients mostly received three to four biweekly doses of nivolumab at 3 mg/kg before curative-intent surgical resection. Patients who did not progress were given a fourth nivolumab dose at about day 43 and had definitive surgical resection on days 50-56. The parent correlative cohort had 12 to 13 patients and a response rate of approximately 30%. Under RECIST 1.1, a patient counted as a responder if showing complete response, partial response or stable disease, and as a non-responder if showing progression.

The label giving this sample's time point can be read as: after neoadjuvant nivolumab, at surgical resection. The patients had newly diagnosed stage II-IVA oral cavity squamous cell carcinoma and had not received any prior systemic or radiation treatment. Everyone in the cohort had locally advanced, HPV-negative oral cavity squamous cell carcinoma. No culture maintenance or expansion was done, as the peripheral blood mononuclear cells went straight to analysis. The samples were drawn from a longitudinal correlative study tied to a single-arm phase II trial testing neoadjuvant nivolumab in oral cavity squamous cell carcinoma. Subject-matched pre- and post-treatment PBMCs and tumors from three responders and three non-responders underwent genomic DNA-based TCRbeta sequencing. Peripheral blood mononuclear cells were drawn once before nivolumab treatment and a second time after treatment, when surgery took place. The Maxwell RSC DNA from Cells kit was used to isolate genomic DNA from PBMCs.

Study-wide findings and limitations: After neoadjuvant nivolumab, non-responders showed significantly higher T cell clonality (Gini index) in PBMCs than responders did. The TCR analyses had only three patients in each response group, and the authors called for validation in larger cohorts. Higher pretreatment blood Treg/Th17 ratios correlated with higher pretreatment blood TCRbeta clonality and lower post-treatment tumor TCRbeta clonality.

PBMC libraries used mostly around 0.5 ug of input genomic DNA for deep sequencing, with six replicates per sample. TCRbeta libraries were prepared with the immunoSEQ hsTCRbeta kit according to the manufacturer's instructions. An Illumina NovaSeq 6000 S4 flow cell was used to sequence the final libraries, which had first been combined to 3 nM. In the source study's methods: The immunoSEQ Analyzer handled quality control and preprocessing of the raw data. The analysis was limited to productive rearrangements, and each clonotype was defined by a unique CDR3 amino acid sequence. Repertoire clonality was estimated as the Gini-Simpson index, which was computed with the R package tcR. Student's t test was used to compare Gini indices, while Pearson correlation assessed associations with tumor size change. TCRdb took this table from immuneACCESS and kept in-frame rearrangements with V and J called. Such tables lack part of the clones; where checked against another copy, unresolved V genes explain under half of the gap, and the rest is unexplained. That table furnishes V, J and clone size, whereas the DNA furnished D and trimming. Present in this sample are some 61,000 clones, 70% to 90% of which were seen just once. The ten largest make up 3% to 3.5% of the sample.

A word on this clone: The specificity of this receptor is unknown. Base qualities are missing; no much larger clone stands one base away.

The CDR3 runs 15 residues from the cysteine to the phenylalanine. This entry keeps only the CDR3 DNA: 45 bases, framed from base 1. V is clipped by 0 bases and J by 4 bases, and the sequence between their germline boundaries is 11 bases long. The germline V gene provides CDR1 SGDLS and CDR2 YYNGEE. The sequenced sample was PBMCs, obtained after nivolumab (anti-PD-1) treatment. The receptor was derived from a person between 35 and 79 years old with oral cavity squamous cell carcinoma. The sequence links TRBV9 to TRBJ1-5; the D gene is perhaps TRBD1, from 6 matching bases. CDR3 reads: CASSVGGTPNQPQHF. The nucleotide sequence reads as follows: TGTGCCAGCAGCGTAGGGGGGACACCTAATCAGCCCCAGCATTTT.